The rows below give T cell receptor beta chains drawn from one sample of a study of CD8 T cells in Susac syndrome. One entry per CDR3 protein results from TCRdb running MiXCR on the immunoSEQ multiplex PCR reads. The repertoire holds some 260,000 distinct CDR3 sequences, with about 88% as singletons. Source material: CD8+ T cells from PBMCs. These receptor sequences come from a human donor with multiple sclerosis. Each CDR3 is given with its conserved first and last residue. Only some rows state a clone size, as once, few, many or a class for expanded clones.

CASTHPRLDSRGYGYTF | TRBV6-1 | . | TRBJ1-2
CASSSPKWGTNTGELFF | TRBV7-9 | . | TRBJ2-2
CSARGQSSYEQYF | TRBV20-1 | . | TRBJ2-7
CARGTGKAFF | TRBV19 | once | TRBJ1-1
CSALAGESYEQYF | TRBV29-1 | . | TRBJ2-7
CASSLADSSSGANVLTF | TRBV11-1 | . | TRBJ2-6
CASRPGQAYEQYF | TRBV7-9 | few | TRBJ2-7
CASSPWKGREGRDEQFF | TRBV6-1 | . | TRBJ2-1
CASSEQKFGLDTDTQYF | TRBV6-1 | few | TRBJ2-3
CASSVWDLDETQYF | TRBV25-1 | . | TRBJ2-5
CASSWTGADEQFF | TRBV7-3 | . | TRBJ2-1
CASSSGGPANTGELFF | TRBV13 | . | TRBJ2-2
CASSRAANTEAFF | TRBV6-1 | . | TRBJ1-1
CASSTRGNTEAFF | TRBV19 | . | TRBJ1-1
CASSLGTFTLTFNEKLFF | TRBV5-6 | . | TRBJ1-4
CASSSQVEQFF | TRBV7-9 | . | TRBJ2-1
CASSTPDREDGELFF | TRBV27 | . | TRBJ2-2
CASSSGTSGRGEQFF | TRBV7-9 | . | TRBJ2-1
CASSQDSSIYNEQFF | TRBV4-1 | . | TRBJ2-1
CASSEAPGIYREQVGELFF | TRBV2 | . | TRBJ2-2
CASSDPRAGEQFF | TRBV2 | . | TRBJ2-1
CAWGLGTGFYEQYF | TRBV30 | once | TRBJ2-7
CASSPNLVGTEDYEQYF | TRBV7-8 | once | TRBJ2-7
CASSLTSRGGGTNGYTF | TRBV7-3 | . | TRBJ1-2
CASSPTPRATNEKLFF | TRBV27 | . | TRBJ1-4
CASLGHQNYEQYF | TRBV19 | . | TRBJ2-7
CASSFGETYEQYF | TRBV12-3/TRBV12-4 | . | TRBJ2-7
CASSQATQGAYNEQFF | TRBV4-1 | . | TRBJ2-1
CASSLKSFYNEQFF | TRBV27 | . | TRBJ2-1
CASLTSGRSNEQFF | TRBV28 | few | TRBJ2-1
CSAAPGPLAETQYF | TRBV20-1 | . | TRBJ2-5
CASSLAPFQREAGPSSVREQYF | TRBV7-2 | once | TRBJ2-7
CASSLAPRGQSTEAFF | TRBV7-6 | few | TRBJ1-1
CASSRQGSYEQYF | TRBV28 | few | TRBJ2-7
CASSPWTGSVTQYF | TRBV27 | . | TRBJ2-3
CASTWGRLSYEQYF | TRBV2 | . | TRBJ2-7
CASGLNTEAFF | TRBV27 | few | TRBJ1-1
CASSFHRVGKETQYF | TRBV27 | once | TRBJ2-5
CSVETWGGGNTIYF | TRBV29-1 | . | TRBJ1-3
CASSVGANGYTF | TRBV5-1 | . | TRBJ1-2
CASSPLAGVGSGKNIQYF | TRBV7-9 | . | TRBJ2-4
CASSEGEGGTYEQYF | TRBV2 | . | TRBJ2-7
CASSFGLAGGSADEQFF | TRBV7-9 | . | TRBJ2-1
CASSSEIAEETQYF | TRBV13 | . | TRBJ2-5
CAISELGGPQGSEQYF | TRBV10-3 | . | TRBJ2-7
CASSVTDRGTEAFF | TRBV7-9 | . | TRBJ1-1
CASSESRISGDEQFF | TRBV9 | . | TRBJ2-1
CASSLMTYEQYF | TRBV5-6 | . | TRBJ2-7
CSAPLGGRSYNEQFF | TRBV20-1 | . | TRBJ2-1
CASSLELEQGNYEQYF | TRBV28 | . | TRBJ2-7
CASSRGGGSAQPQHF | TRBV11-2 | . | TRBJ1-5
CAISDSSGKFGSTGELFF | TRBV10-3 | . | TRBJ2-2
CASGTEETQYF | TRBV25-1 | . | TRBJ2-5